Detailed here is one TCR beta chain. Per the germline V gene, CDR1 is SGHNT and CDR2 is YENEEA. This CDR3 spans 14 amino acids. Unmatched junction bases numbered 3, after V lost 5 bases and J lost 2 bases. This specimen belongs to a study of blood T cell repertoires in COVID-19. Generated by immunoSEQ multiplex PCR, the TCRdb table keeps only in-frame clones and is missing some. Here the sample spans under 200,000 clones, roughly 90% being singletons. This TCR derives from a woman aged 50 to 60 who had recovered from COVID-19. The chain carries TRBV11-3 and TRBJ2-5; 9 nucleotides match TRBD1. Sequenced input: PBMCs or T cells enriched from blood (not recorded which). In DNA form, the CDR3 reads TGTGCCAGCAGCGCACAGGGGGCTCAAGAGACCCAGTACTTC. Translating gives CASSAQGAQETQYF. The full variable domain, with the rest looked up from reference TRBV11-3 and TRBJ2-5, is EAGVVQSPRYKIIEKKQPVAFWCNPISGHNTLYWYLQNLGQGPELLIRYENEEAVDDSQLPKDRFSAERLKGVDSTLKIQPAELGDSAVYLCASSAQGAQETQYFGPGTRLLVL.